The 6 T cell receptor beta chains listed next were all sequenced from one sample in a study of T cells in Graves' hyperthyroidism and ophthalmopathy. Authors of the study amplified TCR beta CDR3 regions from RNA transcripts. TCR CDR3 regions were first amplified by RT-PCR with HTBI primers. From the multiplex PCR reads, TCRdb called clonotypes with MiXCR, one entry per CDR3 protein. The sample includes fewer than 300,000 distinct CDR3 sequences, around 15% of them seen just once. The sequenced sample was blood. These receptor sequences come from a woman aged 50 to 65 with Graves' hyperthyroidism that later progressed to Graves' ophthalmopathy.

This clonotype was counted many times. The J gene is TRBJ1-1, the V gene TRBV28; no reliable D call. The CDR3 totals 13 residues. CDR1 and CDR2 from the germline V gene are MDHEN and SYDVKM. V lost 10 bases and J 0 bases, leaving 12 bases between the germline ends. CDR3: CATYPVLNTEAFF. The CDR3 nucleotides are TGTGCCACCTATCCTGTCCTGAACACTGAAGCTTTCTTT.

Concerning this clonotype: This may stem from a read error, because a much larger clone lies one nucleotide away. This chain joins TRBV5-1 and TRBJ2-1; 7 nucleotides match TRBD2. Germline V gene lookup returns CDR1 SGHRS and CDR2 YFSETQ. CDR3 size: 17 residues. The CDR3 sequence: CASSLRPSGRIYNEQSF. CDR3 nucleotides: TGCGCCAGCAGCTTAAGGCCTAGCGGTAGAATATACAATGAGCAGTCCTTC.

The genes are TRBV10-3 and TRBJ2-2, with D perhaps TRBD1 or TRBD2 (6 bases each). The germline CDR1 and CDR2 sequences are ENHRY and SYGVKD. The CDR3 has 14 amino acids. V was shortened by 8 bases and J by 0 bases, with 10 bases between the two germline ends. Here the CDR3 DNA reads TGTGCCATCCTAGGGGGGCCGAACACCGGGGAGCTGTTTTTT. It yields the protein CAILGGPNTGELFF.

This rearrangement joins TRBV29-1 to TRBJ1-2, with D maybe TRBD1 (5 bases). Germline lookup yields CDR1 SQVTM and CDR2 ANQGSEA. V was shortened by 4 bases and J by 3 bases, with 9 bases between the two germline ends. The CDR3 loop spans 12 amino acids. The CDR3 loop reads CSVVGDDYGYTF. The CDR3, as DNA: TGCAGCGTTGTTGGGGACGACTATGGCTACACCTTC.

The chain combines TRBV7-2 with TRBJ1-1; D might be TRBD1 (6 bases). The V end lost 3 bases, the J end lost 2 bases, and 10 bases lay between the germline ends. The CDR3 runs to 14 residues. Germline assignment: CDR1 SGHTA and CDR2 FQGNSA. CDR3: CASSLDSYNTEAFF. For the CDR3, the DNA is TGTGCCAGCAGCTTGGACAGCTACAACACTGAAGCTTTCTTT. The full variable domain, with the rest looked up from reference TRBV7-2 and TRBJ1-1, is GAGVSQSPSNKVTEKGKDVELRCDPISGHTALYWYRQSLGQGLEFLIYFQGNSAPDKSGLPSDRFSAERTGGSVSTLTIQRTQQEDSAVYLCASSLDSYNTEAFFGQGTRLTVV.

V gene TRBV14 combines with J gene TRBJ2-7; 12 bases are a match to TRBD1. The germline gives CDR1 SGHDN, CDR2 FVKESK. This CDR3 comprises 15 residues. V lost 5 bases and J lost 5; bases outside the gene matches: 7. The CDR3 here is CASSSPGQGAHEQYF. The CDR3 bases are TGTGCCAGCAGCTCGCCGGGACAGGGGGCCCACGAGCAGTACTTC.